One sample yielded the 5 T cell receptor beta chains listed below, sequenced in a study of regulatory T cells in long-lasting Graves disease. Regarding time point: newly diagnosed GD, antithyroid drugs for less than 3 months. Following extraction of RNA from PBMCs, that RNA was used to make the TCR library. For TCR beta, libraries came from iRepertoire HTBI primers and Arm-PCR of CDR3 regions. Each CDR3 protein is one row after TCRdb ran MiXCR on the multiplex PCR reads. The table records hundreds of thousands of distinct CDR3 sequences, 12% of them present only once. This same sample was also taken into another study, of T cells in Graves' hyperthyroidism and ophthalmopathy.

Material: peripheral blood mononuclear cells (PBMCs), obtained at new diagnosis, from a patient treated with antithyroid drugs. These receptors were obtained from a woman in her twenties or thirties with Graves disease.

The gene calls are TRBV3-1 and TRBJ2-7; a possible D gene is TRBD2 (7 bases). Germline assignment: CDR1 LGHDT and CDR2 YNNKEL (reference sequence). Trimming cost V 1 base and J 2 bases, with 21 bases left between them. CDR3 length: 18 amino acids. Here the CDR3 DNA reads TGTGCCAGCAGCCAAGTGAAATATTCCGGGGGGCGACCCTACGAGCAGTACTTC. This codes for CASSQVKYSGGRPYEQYF.

This clonotype has at least ten counts. The rearrangement joins TRBV11-2 to TRBJ2-1, with 12 positions matching TRBD2. Unmatched junction bases numbered 3, after V lost 10 bases and J lost 5 bases. The CDR3 length is 13 residues. Germline-derived CDR1 and CDR2 are SGHAT and FQNNGV. CDR3 nucleotide sequence: TGTGCCACCCGACTAGCGGGAGACAATGAGCAGTTCTTC. Its translation: CATRLAGDNEQFF.

In the case of this clonotype: A much larger clone lies one base from this, so it may be a read error. This chain uses TRBV28 with TRBJ2-3; 7 positions agree with TRBD1. The J call is in doubt because the DNA end fits TRBJ2-7 better. This CDR3 contains 13 residues. Germline V gene lookup returns CDR1 MDHEN and CDR2 SYDVKM. The CDR3 loop reads CTSRHRDSYEQYF. The DNA of the CDR3 is TGTACCAGCAGACACCGGGACAGTTACGAGCAGTACTTC.

This clonotype was seen repeatedly, ten times or more. The CDR3 nucleotides are TGTGCCAGCAGACCGAACTTCCCGACAGGGGGCGGACACCCCGGGGACAATGAGCAGTTCTTC. Its protein is CASRPNFPTGGGHPGDNEQFF. The chain couples TRBV12-3 or TRBV12-4 to TRBJ2-1; 10 nucleotides match TRBD1. The junction had 25 bases not matched to a gene; V was cut back by 6 bases and J by 5 bases. CDR3 length: 21 residues.

This clonotype was counted at least ten times. This sequence joins TRBV7-9 and TRBJ2-5, with 7 bases aligning to TRBD2. The CDR3 is made up of 15 amino acids. The germline V gene encodes CDR1 SEHNR and CDR2 FQNEAQ (reference sequence). The V and J ends lost 2 bases and 5 bases, in that order; junction bases with no gene match: 8. As DNA, the CDR3 is TGTGCCAGCAGCTTATCGGCGGGAGCGGGGGAGACCCAGTACTTC. Protein: CASSLSAGAGETQYF. The full variable domain, rest sourced from reference TRBV7-9 and TRBJ2-5, is DTGVSQNPRHKITKRGQNVTFRCDPISEHNRLYWYRQTLGQGPEFLTYFQNEAQLEKSRLLSDRFSAERPKGSFSTLEIQRTEQGDSAMYLCASSLSAGAGETQYFGPGTRLLVL.